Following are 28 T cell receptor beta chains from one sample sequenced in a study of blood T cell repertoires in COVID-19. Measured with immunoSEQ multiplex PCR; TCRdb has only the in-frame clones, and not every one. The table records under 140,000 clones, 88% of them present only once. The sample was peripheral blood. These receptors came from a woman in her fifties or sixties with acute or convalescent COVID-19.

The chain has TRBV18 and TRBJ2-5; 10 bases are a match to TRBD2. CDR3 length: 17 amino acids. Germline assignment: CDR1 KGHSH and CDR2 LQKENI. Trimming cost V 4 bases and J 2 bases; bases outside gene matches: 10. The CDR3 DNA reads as TGTGCCAGCTCACGGTCGACAGCGGGAGGGAAACAAGAGACCCAGTACTTC. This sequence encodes CASSRSTAGGKQETQYF.

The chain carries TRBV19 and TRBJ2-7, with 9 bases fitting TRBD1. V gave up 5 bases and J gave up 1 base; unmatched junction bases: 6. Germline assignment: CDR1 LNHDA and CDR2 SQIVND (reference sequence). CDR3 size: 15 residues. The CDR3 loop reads CASSPRDRASYEQYF. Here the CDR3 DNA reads TGTGCCAGTAGTCCCCGGGACAGGGCTTCCTACGAGCAGTACTTC.

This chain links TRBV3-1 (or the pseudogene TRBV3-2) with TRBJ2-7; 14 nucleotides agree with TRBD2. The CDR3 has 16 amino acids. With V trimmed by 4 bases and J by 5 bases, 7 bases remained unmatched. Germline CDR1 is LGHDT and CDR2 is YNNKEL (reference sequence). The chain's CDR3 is CASSLRGTSGSNEQYF. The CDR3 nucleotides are TGTGCCAGCAGCCTCAGAGGGACTAGCGGGAGCAACGAGCAGTACTTC.

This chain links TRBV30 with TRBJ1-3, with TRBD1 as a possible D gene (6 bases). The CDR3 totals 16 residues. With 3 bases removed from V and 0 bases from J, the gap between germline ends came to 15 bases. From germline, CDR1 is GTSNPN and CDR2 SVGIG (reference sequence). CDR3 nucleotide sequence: TGTGCCTGGAGGCCTCAGGACAGCAACTCTGGAAACACCATATATTTT. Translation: CAWRPQDSNSGNTIYF.

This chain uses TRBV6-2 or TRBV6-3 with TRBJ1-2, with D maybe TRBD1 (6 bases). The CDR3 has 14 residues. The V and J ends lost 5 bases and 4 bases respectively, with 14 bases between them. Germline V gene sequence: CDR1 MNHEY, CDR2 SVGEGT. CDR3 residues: CASSLTGSVYGYTF. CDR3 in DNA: TGTGCCAGCAGTCTGACAGGTTCTGTCTATGGCTACACCTTC.

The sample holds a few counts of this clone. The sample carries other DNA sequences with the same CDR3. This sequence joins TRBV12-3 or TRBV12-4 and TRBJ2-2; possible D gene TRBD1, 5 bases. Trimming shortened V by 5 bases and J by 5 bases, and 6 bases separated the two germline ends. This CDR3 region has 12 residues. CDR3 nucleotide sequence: TGTGCCAGCAGTAGGGGAACCGGGGAGCTGTTTTTT. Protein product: CASSRGTGELFF.

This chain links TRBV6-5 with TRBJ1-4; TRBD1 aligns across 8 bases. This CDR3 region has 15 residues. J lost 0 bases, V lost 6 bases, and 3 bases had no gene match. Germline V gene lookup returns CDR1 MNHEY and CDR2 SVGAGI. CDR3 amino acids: CASSLDRATNEKLFF. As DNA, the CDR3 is TGTGCCAGCAGCCTGGACAGGGCAACTAATGAAAAACTGTTTTTT.

CDR3 sequence reads: CASSPVEGANEQFF. The DNA for the CDR3 is TGCGCCAGCAGCCCCGTGGAGGGCGCCAATGAGCAGTTCTTC. The chain recombines TRBV5-1 with TRBJ2-1; a weak D match, TRBD2 (6 bases). CDR3 length equals 14 residues. The ends were cut back, 4 bases at V and 6 bases at J, with 14 bases in the middle. The V gene's germline CDR1 is SGHRS and CDR2 YFSETQ.

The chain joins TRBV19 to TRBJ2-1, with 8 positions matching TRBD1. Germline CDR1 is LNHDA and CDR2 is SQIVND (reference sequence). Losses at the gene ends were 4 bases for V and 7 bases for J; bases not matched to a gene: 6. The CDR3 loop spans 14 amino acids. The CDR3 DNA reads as TGTGCCAGTAGTAACCGACAGGGGCGGAATGAGCAGTTCTTC. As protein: CASSNRQGRNEQFF.

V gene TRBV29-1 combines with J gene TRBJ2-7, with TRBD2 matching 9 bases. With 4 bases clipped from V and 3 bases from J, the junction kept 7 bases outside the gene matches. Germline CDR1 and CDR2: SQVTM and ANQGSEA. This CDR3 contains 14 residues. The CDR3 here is CSVAGLAGVYEQYF. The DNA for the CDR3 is TGCAGCGTTGCTGGATTAGCGGGAGTCTACGAGCAGTACTTC.

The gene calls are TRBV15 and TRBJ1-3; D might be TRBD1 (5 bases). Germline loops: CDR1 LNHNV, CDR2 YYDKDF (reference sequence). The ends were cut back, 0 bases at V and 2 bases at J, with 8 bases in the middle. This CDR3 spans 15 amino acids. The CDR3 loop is CATSRDVGAGNTIYF. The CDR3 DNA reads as TGTGCCACCAGCAGAGATGTAGGGGCTGGAAACACCATATATTTT.

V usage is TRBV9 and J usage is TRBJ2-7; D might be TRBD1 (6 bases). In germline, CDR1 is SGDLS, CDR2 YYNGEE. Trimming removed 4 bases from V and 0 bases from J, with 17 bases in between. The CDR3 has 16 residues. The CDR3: CASSPRMGASSYEQYF. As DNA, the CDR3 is TGTGCCAGCAGCCCACGTATGGGGGCTTCCTCCTACGAGCAGTACTTC. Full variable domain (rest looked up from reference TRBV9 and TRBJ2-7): DSGVTQTPKHLITATGQRVTLRCSPRSGDLSVYWYQQSLDQGLQFLIQYYNGEERAKGNILERFSAQQFPDLHSELNLSSLELGDSALYFCASSPRMGASSYEQYFGPGTRLTVT.

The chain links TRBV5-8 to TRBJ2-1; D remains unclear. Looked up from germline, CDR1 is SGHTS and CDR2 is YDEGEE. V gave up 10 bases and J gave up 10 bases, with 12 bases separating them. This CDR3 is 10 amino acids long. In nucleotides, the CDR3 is TGTGCCTGTCGGTCGAGGGAGCAGTTCTTC. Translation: CACRSREQFF. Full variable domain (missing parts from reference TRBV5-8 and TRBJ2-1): EAGVTQSPTHLIKTRGQQATLRCSPISGHTSVYWYQQALGLGLQFLLWYDEGEERNRGNFPPRFSGRQFPNYSSELNVNALELEDSALYLCACRSREQFFGPGTRLTVL.

CDR3 sequence (DNA): TGTGCCAGCAGTCTGACAGGGGGAGGTCAGCCCCAGCATTTT. Translation: CASSLTGGGQPQHF. This sequence joins TRBV28 and TRBJ1-5, with 9 bases that match TRBD1. Germline CDR1 and CDR2: MDHEN and SYDVKM. V was clipped by 5 bases and J by 6 bases; unmatched bases: 5. This CDR3 region has 14 residues.

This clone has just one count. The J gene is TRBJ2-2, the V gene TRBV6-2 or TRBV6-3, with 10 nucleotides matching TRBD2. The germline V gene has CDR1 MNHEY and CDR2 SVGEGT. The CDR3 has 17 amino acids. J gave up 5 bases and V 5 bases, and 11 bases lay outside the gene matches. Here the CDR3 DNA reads TGTGCCAGCAGTAAAACAGCGGGAGGGCCTCGGACCGGGGAGCTGTTTTTT. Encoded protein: CASSKTAGGPRTGELFF.

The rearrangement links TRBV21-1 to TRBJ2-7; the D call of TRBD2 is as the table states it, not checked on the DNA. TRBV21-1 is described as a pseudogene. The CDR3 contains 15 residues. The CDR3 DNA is TGTGCCAGCAGCAAGGGTAGGGAGTGCGTCTACGAGCAGTACTTC. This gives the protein CASSKGRECVYEQYF.

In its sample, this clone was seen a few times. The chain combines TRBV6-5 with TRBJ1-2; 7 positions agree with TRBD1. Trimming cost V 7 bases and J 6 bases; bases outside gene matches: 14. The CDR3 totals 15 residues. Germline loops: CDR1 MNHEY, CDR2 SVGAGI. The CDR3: CASTFQVEGANGYTF. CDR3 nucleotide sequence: TGTGCCAGCACCTTCCAAGTAGAGGGGGCGAATGGCTACACCTTC.

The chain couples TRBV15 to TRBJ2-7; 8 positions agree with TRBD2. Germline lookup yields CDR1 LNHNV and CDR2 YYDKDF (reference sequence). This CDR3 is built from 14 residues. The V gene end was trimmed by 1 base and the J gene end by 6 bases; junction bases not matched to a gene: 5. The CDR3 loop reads CATSRVGLATEQYF. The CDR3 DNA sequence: TGTGCCACCAGCAGAGTAGGACTAGCAACCGAGCAGTACTTC. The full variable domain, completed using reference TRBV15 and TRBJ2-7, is DAMVIQNPRYQVTQFGKPVTLSCSQTLNHNVMYWYQQKSSQAPKLLFHYYDKDFNNEADTPDNFQSRRPNTSFCFLDIRSPGLGDTAMYLCATSRVGLATEQYFGPGTRLTVT.

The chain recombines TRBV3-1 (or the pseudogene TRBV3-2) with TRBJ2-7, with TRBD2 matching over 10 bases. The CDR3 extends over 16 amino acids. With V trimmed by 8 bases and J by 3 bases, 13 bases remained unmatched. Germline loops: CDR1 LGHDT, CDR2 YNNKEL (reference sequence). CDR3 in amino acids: CASGSGRASFGYEQYF. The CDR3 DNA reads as TGTGCCAGCGGGAGCGGGAGGGCCTCGTTCGGCTACGAGCAGTACTTC.

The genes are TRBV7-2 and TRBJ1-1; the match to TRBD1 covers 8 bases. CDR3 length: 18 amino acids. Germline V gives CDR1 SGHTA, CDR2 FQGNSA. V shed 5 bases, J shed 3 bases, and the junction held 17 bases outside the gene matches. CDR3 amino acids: CASSLRWQGARVDTEAFF. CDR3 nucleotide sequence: TGTGCCAGCAGCCTAAGGTGGCAGGGGGCTCGGGTGGACACTGAAGCTTTCTTT.

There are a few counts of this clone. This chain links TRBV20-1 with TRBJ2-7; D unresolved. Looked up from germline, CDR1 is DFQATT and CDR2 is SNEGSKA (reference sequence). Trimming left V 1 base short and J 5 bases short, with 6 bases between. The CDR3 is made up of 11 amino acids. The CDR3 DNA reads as TGCAGTGCTAGAGTCAGAAACGAGCAGTACTTC. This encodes CSARVRNEQYF.

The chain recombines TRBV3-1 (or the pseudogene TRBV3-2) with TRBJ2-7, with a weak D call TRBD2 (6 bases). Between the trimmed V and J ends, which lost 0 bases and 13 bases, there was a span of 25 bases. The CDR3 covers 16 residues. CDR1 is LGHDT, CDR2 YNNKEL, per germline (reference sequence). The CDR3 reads CASSQESGTLSEEAYF. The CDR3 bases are TGTGCCAGCAGCCAAGAGTCCGGGACTCTCTCCGAAGAGGCCTACTTC.

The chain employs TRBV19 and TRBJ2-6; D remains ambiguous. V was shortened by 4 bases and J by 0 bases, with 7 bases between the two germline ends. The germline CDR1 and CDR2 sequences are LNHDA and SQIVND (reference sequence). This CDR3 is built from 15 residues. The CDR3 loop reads CASSTHSSGANVLTF. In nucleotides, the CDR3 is TGTGCCAGTAGTACCCACAGCTCTGGGGCCAACGTCCTGACTTTC.

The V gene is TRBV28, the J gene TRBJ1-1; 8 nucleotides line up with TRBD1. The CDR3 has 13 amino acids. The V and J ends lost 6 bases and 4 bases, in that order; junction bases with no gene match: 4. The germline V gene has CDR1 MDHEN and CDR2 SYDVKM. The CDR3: CASSLDRATEAFF. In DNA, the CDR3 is TGTGCCAGCAGCCTGGACAGGGCCACTGAAGCTTTCTTT. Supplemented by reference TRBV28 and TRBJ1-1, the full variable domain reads DVKVTQSSRYLVKRTGEKVFLECVQDMDHENMFWYRQDPGLGLRLIYFSYDVKMKEKGDIPEGYSVSREKKERFSLILESASTNQTSMYLCASSLDRATEAFFGQGTRLTVV.

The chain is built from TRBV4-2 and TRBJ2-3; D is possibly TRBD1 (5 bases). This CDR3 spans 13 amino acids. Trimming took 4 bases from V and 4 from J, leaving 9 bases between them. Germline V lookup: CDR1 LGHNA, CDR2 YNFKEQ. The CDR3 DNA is TGTGCCAGCAGCCTTCAGGGCCCAGATACGCAGTATTTT. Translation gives CASSLQGPDTQYF.

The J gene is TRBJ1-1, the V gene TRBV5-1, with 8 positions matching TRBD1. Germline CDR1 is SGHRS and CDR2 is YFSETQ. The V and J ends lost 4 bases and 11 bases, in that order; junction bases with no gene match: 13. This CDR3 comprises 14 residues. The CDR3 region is CASSTPDRGGRAFF. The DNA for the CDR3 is TGCGCCAGCAGCACTCCAGACAGGGGAGGAAGGGCTTTCTTT.

Written as DNA, the CDR3 is TGCGCCAGCAGGCGGGACAGTTCCTACGAGCAGTACTTC. Amino acids: CASRRDSSYEQYF. This sequence joins TRBV5-1 and TRBJ2-7, with D perhaps TRBD1 (7 bases). CDR3 length equals 13 residues. V was shortened by 5 bases and J by 1 base, with 10 bases between the two germline ends. In germline, CDR1 is SGHRS, CDR2 YFSETQ.

CDR3 coding DNA: TGTGCCAGCAGCTTGTGGAGGGGCGCGGATCAGCCCCAGCATTTT. Translated, it gives CASSLWRGADQPQHF. The chain employs TRBV5-8 and TRBJ1-5; D is possibly TRBD1 (5 bases). The CDR3 contains 15 residues. Germline CDR1 SGHTS, CDR2 YDEGEE. V dropped 1 base and J dropped 5 bases, with 13 bases sitting between them. Full variable domain (missing parts from reference TRBV5-8 and TRBJ1-5): EAGVTQSPTHLIKTRGQQATLRCSPISGHTSVYWYQQALGLGLQFLLWYDEGEERNRGNFPPRFSGRQFPNYSSELNVNALELEDSALYLCASSLWRGADQPQHFGDGTRLSIL.